This T cell receptor beta chain was documented in a study of T cells in narcolepsy. Across the whole study: Patients with NT1 or NT2 and healthy control donors were enrolled. Study-wide findings and caveats: Comparing one patient's CSF and blood CD4+ clonotypes highlighted HCRT- and TRIB2-specific autoreactive clonotypes. Healthy controls reportedly lacked the autoreactive clonotypes serially found in patients' blood.

Measured with immunoSEQ multiplex PCR; TCRdb has only the in-frame clones, and not every one. Of about 1,700 clones in the sample, roughly 25% were seen once. Germline CDR1 SGHTA, CDR2 FQGNSA. The CDR3 contains 15 residues. The V and J ends lost 5 bases and 5 bases, in that order; junction bases with no gene match: 10. As regards this clone: Its antigen is still unknown.

The rearrangement links TRBV7-2 to TRBJ2-5, with 8 positions matching TRBD2. This receptor was obtained from a human donor with narcolepsy. Sequenced material: cultured CD4+ T cells from cerebrospinal fluid. DNA of the CDR3: TGTGCCAGCAGCCTACAGATAGCGGGGCAGGAGACCCAGTACTTC. Translated: CASSLQIAGQETQYF.